The present TCR beta chain was sequenced within a study of CXCR3-negative and CXCR3-positive naive CD8 T cells. Whole-study findings and limits: Memory CD8+ cells showed much lower diversity, while both naive subsets were comparably high.

A note on this clonotype: What it binds is not known.

CDR3 length: 13 residues. Germline V gene sequence: CDR1 MNHEY, CDR2 SMNVEV (reference sequence). A CD45RO-CCR7+CD27+CD95- profile was what naive CD8+ T cells displayed. All TRB cDNA libraries came from 5' RACE performed with UMI labels. TCRdb re-called the 5' RACE reads, yielding one record per CDR3 amino acid sequence without DNA. Recorded for this sample: about 120,000 distinct CDR3 sequences. Sequencing was done on a sample of naive CXCR3- CD8+ T cells from blood. Sample subset: CD45RO-CCR7+CD27+CD95- naive CD8+ T cells lacking CXCR3 (TNR3-). The rearrangement links TRBV27 to TRBJ2-1; TCRdb's D gene call, TRBD1, goes unchecked for lack of DNA. The sequence was collected from a human donor in good health. Some clones in this sample may be carry-over from other donors' samples. CDR3: CASSYKGASEQFF.